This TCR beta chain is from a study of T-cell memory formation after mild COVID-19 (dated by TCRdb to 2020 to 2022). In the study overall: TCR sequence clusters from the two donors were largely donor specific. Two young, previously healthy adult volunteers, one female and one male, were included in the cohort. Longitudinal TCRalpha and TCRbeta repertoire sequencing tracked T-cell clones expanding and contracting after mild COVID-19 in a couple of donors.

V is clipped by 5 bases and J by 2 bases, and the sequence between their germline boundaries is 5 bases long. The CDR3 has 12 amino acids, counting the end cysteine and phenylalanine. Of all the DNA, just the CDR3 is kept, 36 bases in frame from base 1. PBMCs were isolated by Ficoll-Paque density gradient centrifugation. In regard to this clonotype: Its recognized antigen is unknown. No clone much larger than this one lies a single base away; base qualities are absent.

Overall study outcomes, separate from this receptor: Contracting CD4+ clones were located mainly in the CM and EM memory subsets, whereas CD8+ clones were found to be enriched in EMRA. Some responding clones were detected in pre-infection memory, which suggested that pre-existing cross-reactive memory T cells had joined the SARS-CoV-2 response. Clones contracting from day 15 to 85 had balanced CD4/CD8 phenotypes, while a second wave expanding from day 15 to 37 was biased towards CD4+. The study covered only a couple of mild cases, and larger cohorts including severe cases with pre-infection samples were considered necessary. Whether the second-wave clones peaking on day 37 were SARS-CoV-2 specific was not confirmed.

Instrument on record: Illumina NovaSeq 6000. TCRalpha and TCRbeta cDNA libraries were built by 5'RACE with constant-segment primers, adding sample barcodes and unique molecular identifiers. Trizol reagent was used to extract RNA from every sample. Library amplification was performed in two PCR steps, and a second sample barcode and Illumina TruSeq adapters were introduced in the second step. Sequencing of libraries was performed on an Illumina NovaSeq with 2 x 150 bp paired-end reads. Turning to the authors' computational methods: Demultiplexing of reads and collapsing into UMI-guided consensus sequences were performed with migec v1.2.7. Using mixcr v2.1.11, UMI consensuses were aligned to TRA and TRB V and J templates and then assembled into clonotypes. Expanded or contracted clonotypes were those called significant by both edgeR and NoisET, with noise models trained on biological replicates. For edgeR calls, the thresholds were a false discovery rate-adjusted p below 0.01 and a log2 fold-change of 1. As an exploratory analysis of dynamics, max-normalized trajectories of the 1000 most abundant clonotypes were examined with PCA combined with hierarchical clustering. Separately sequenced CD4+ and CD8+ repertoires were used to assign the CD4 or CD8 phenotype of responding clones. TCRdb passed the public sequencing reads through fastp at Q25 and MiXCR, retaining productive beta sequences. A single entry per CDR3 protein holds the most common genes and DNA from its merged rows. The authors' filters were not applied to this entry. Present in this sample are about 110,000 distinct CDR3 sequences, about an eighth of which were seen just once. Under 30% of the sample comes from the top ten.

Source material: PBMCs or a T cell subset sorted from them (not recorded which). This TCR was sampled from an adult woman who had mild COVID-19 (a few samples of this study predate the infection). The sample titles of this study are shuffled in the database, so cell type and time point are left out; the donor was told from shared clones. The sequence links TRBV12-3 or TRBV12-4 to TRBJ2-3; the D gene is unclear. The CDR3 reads CASSEPTDTQYF. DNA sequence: TGTGCCAGCAGTGAACCCACAGATACGCAGTATTTT.